The 21 T cell receptor beta chains below all came from one sample that was sequenced in a study of response to subunit inactivated influenza vaccine. MiXCR, applied by TCRdb to the RT-PCR reads, yields one record per CDR3 protein. The data contain about 570,000 distinct CDR3 sequences, 12% of them singletons. This material consisted of PBMCs from blood, taken on the day of vaccination. These TCRs come from a middle-aged man who received an inactivated influenza vaccine.

This clonotype was picked up a small number of times. The V gene is TRBV6-5, the J gene TRBJ2-2; D not resolved. The CDR3 totals 15 residues. Germline assignment: CDR1 MNHEY and CDR2 SVGAGI. V was pared by 0 bases and J by 1 base, with 6 bases between. CDR3 bases: TGTGCCAGCAGTTACTCGACGGGGAACACCGGGGAGCTGTTTTTT. It codes for CASSYSTGNTGELFF.

This clonotype was observed many times. The genes are TRBV29-1 and TRBJ2-1, with 12 bases lining up with TRBD2. Germline V gene lookup returns CDR1 SQVTM and CDR2 ANQGSEA. V trimming: 1 base; J trimming: 8 bases; junction bases outside the gene matches: 12. The CDR3 covers 17 residues. The CDR3 DNA reads TGCAGCGTTGAAGCCGGACTAGCGGGACCCTACATCGATGAGCAGTTCTTC. Residues: CSVEAGLAGPYIDEQFF.

Ten or more counts support this clonotype. The V gene is TRBV29-1, the J gene TRBJ2-1; no clear D. V lost 7 bases and J lost 0, with 13 bases in between. The CDR3 contains 14 residues. In germline, CDR1 is SQVTM, CDR2 ANQGSEA. This CDR3 is CSAPLTGSYNEQFF. As DNA, the CDR3 is TGCAGCGCGCCCCTGACGGGCTCCTACAATGAGCAGTTCTTC.

This clonotype was counted at least ten times. The chain employs TRBV12-3 or TRBV12-4 and TRBJ2-5; TRBD2 might be the D (6 bases). CDR3 length equals 13 residues. The ends were cut back, 4 bases at V and 4 bases at J, with 10 bases in the middle. CDR3 sequence (DNA): TGTGCCAGCAGTTGGAGGGAGGTAGAGACCCAGTACTTC. It encodes CASSWREVETQYF.

This sequence joins TRBV14 and TRBJ1-2; D gene ambiguous. Per the germline V gene, CDR1 is SGHDN and CDR2 is FVKESK. The V gene lost 2 bases and the J gene lost 2 bases, with 6 bases spanning the gap. The CDR3 consists of 13 residues. CDR3 loop: CASSQQLNYGYTF. In DNA, the CDR3 is TGTGCCAGCAGCCAACAGTTAAACTATGGCTACACCTTC.

The chain uses TRBV5-1 and TRBJ2-3; weak D call: TRBD1 (6 bases). The CDR3 consists of 15 residues. Trimming removed 2 bases at V and 2 bases at J, with 12 bases between. Germline V gives CDR1 SGHRS, CDR2 YFSETQ. The CDR3 DNA follows: TGCGCCAGCAGCTTACAGGGAGTACCCACAGATACGCAGTATTTT. This gives the protein CASSLQGVPTDTQYF. Combining the CDR3 with reference TRBV5-1 and TRBJ2-3 gives the whole variable domain KAGVTQTPRYLIKTRGQQVTLSCSPISGHRSVSWYQQTPGQGLQFLFEYFSETQRNKGNFPGRFSGRQFSNSRSEMNVSTLELGDSALYLCASSLQGVPTDTQYFGPGTRLTVL.

This clonotype appeared a few times. The chain uses TRBV2 and TRBJ2-7, with 10 bases lining up with TRBD2. CDR1 SNHLY and CDR2 FYNNEI come from the germline V gene. The ends lost 4 bases at V and 4 bases at J; junction bases unmatched: 7. This CDR3 is 15 amino acids long. The CDR3 DNA is TGTGCCAGCAGTGCAAGCGGGAGGGCCTCGTACGAGCAGTACTTC. The encoded protein is CASSASGRASYEQYF.

The V gene is TRBV11-2, the J gene TRBJ2-5; D remains unclear. Germline-derived CDR1 and CDR2 are SGHAT and FQNNGV. The CDR3 totals 14 residues. Trimming took 2 bases from V and 2 from J, leaving 9 bases between them. In nucleotides, the CDR3 is TGTGCCAGCAGCTTATATTACGCGCAAGAGACCCAGTACTTC. It translates to CASSLYYAQETQYF.

The rearrangement joins TRBV5-1 to TRBJ2-2; 10 positions agree with TRBD2. V shed 1 base, J shed 7 bases, and the junction held 7 bases outside the gene matches. Per germline, CDR1 SGHRS and CDR2 YFSETQ. This CDR3 spans 16 amino acids. CDR3 bases: TGCGCCAGCAGCTTGAAGGGACTAGCGCCGGGCGGGGAGCTGTTTTTT. This encodes CASSLKGLAPGGELFF.

This CDR3 is CASQRGKTEAFF. In nucleotides, the CDR3 is TGTGCCAGTCAGCGGGGAAAAACTGAAGCTTTCTTT. This chain connects TRBV19 to TRBJ1-1, with unresolved D. CDR1 and CDR2 from the germline V gene are LNHDA and SQIVND (reference sequence). V lost 8 bases and J 5 bases, leaving 12 bases between the germline ends. This CDR3 region has 12 residues.

At least ten counts were recorded for this clonotype. This chain links TRBV3-1 with TRBJ1-1; D is uncertain. This CDR3 contains 20 residues. Germline CDR1 is LGHDT and CDR2 is YNNKEL (reference sequence). V was cut by 0 bases and J by 1 base, with 24 bases left in between. The CDR3 nucleotides are TGTGCCAGCAGCCAAGATTTCGGACCCCTTCGTCCCGGAGGGAACACTGAAGCTTTCTTT. Encoded protein: CASSQDFGPLRPGGNTEAFF. Together with reference TRBV3-1 and TRBJ1-1, the CDR3 gives the full variable domain: DTAVSQTPKYLVTQMGNDKSIKCEQNLGHDTMYWYKQDSKKFLKIMFSYNNKELIINETVPNRFSPKSPDKAHLNLHINSLELGDSAVYFCASSQDFGPLRPGGNTEAFFGQGTRLTVV.

There are a few counts of this clonotype. A read error may account for a junction end that differs from germline. The chain couples TRBV10-2 to TRBJ1-2; D gene ambiguous. This CDR3 is 11 amino acids long. CDR1 is WSHSY and CDR2 is SAAADI in the germline V gene. The CDR3 nucleotides read TGCGCCAGCAGTGAGTCGATCTCGGCTGTGTTC. Translated: CASSESISAVF.

This clonotype has only a few counts. The chain joins TRBV23-1 to TRBJ2-7, with 9 nucleotides matching TRBD1. TRBV23-1 is flagged as an ORF with uncertain function. There are 19 residues in the CDR3. The ends lost 2 bases at V and 3 bases at J; junction bases unmatched: 17. As DNA, the CDR3 is TGCGCCAGCAGTCAACCGACAGGGGGTCTGAGCTTTCGTTTCTACGAGCAGTACTTC. This encodes CASSQPTGGLSFRFYEQYF.

In its sample, this clonotype was seen a few times. J is TRBJ2-2 and V is TRBV4-2; D remains ambiguous. The V gene lost 8 bases and the J gene lost 1 base, with 11 bases spanning the gap. Germline V CDR1 and CDR2: LGHNA, YNFKEQ. CDR3 length equals 14 residues. The CDR3 loop is CASAPGRNTGELFF. CDR3 coding DNA: TGTGCCAGCGCCCCGGGCAGGAACACCGGGGAGCTGTTTTTT.

The chain employs TRBV7-2 and TRBJ1-1, with TRBD1 as a possible D gene (5 bases). Germline assignment: CDR1 SGHTA and CDR2 FQGNSA. V was cut by 5 bases and J by 5 bases, with 15 bases left in between. The CDR3 runs to 14 residues. The CDR3 sequence is CASSTEQVGTEAFF. The DNA of the CDR3 is TGTGCCAGCAGCACGGAACAGGTTGGGACTGAAGCTTTCTTT.

V gene TRBV20-1 combines with J gene TRBJ2-3; 11 bases match TRBD2. Unmatched junction bases numbered 11, after V lost 2 bases and J lost 7 bases. This CDR3 has 16 amino acids. CDR1 is DFQATT, CDR2 SNEGSKA, per germline (reference sequence). The CDR3 region is CSARSGGASGGYTQYF. The DNA of the CDR3 is TGCAGTGCTAGATCCGGGGGGGCTAGCGGGGGGTATACGCAGTATTTT.

This clonotype was counted between two and nine times. V gene TRBV20-1 combines with J gene TRBJ2-1, with TRBD2 matching over 13 bases. Germline lookup yields CDR1 DFQATT and CDR2 SNEGSKA (reference sequence). V lost 1 base, J lost 0 bases, and 15 bases stayed unmatched. The CDR3 has 21 residues. For the CDR3, the DNA is TGCAGTGCTAGAGTTCGGAGCGCCGGGACTAGCGGGACTAGCTCCTACAATGAGCAGTTCTTC. Amino acids: CSARVRSAGTSGTSSYNEQFF.

The gene calls are TRBV6-1 and TRBJ2-4; no definite D call. CDR1 and CDR2 from the germline V gene are MNHNS and SASEGT. V was pared by 2 bases and J by 0 bases, with 8 bases between. The CDR3 sequence is 15 residues long. CDR3 DNA sequence: TGTGCCAGCAGTGAATTAAGCCTAGCCAAAAACATTCAGTACTTC. Protein product: CASSELSLAKNIQYF.

This clonotype was recorded a few times. The chain combines TRBV10-2 with TRBJ2-1; TRBD1 matches 10 bases. Germline CDR1 is WSHSY and CDR2 is SAAADI. V shed 6 bases and J 7 bases; nucleotides not matched to a gene: 9. The CDR3 loop spans 15 amino acids. The CDR3 DNA is TGCGCCAGCAGCACCGGGACAGGGGCTATTAATGAGCAGTTCTTC. It encodes CASSTGTGAINEQFF.

This clonotype came up a few times. V gene TRBV5-6 combines with J gene TRBJ2-1; 7 bases are a match to TRBD1. In germline, CDR1 is SGHDT, CDR2 YYEEEE. V shed 4 bases, J shed 5 bases, and the junction held 9 bases outside the gene matches. There are 15 residues in the CDR3. The CDR3 DNA sequence: TGTGCCAGCAGCCAGGGACAGCTACTCGACAATGAGCAGTTCTTC. This encodes CASSQGQLLDNEQFF.

The rearrangement links TRBV3-1 to TRBJ2-5; 9 bases match TRBD1. The germline CDR1 and CDR2 sequences are LGHDT and YNNKEL (reference sequence). The CDR3 is 17 residues long. The trim removed 0 bases at V and 3 bases at J, leaving 8 bases unmatched. The CDR3 DNA reads as TGTGCCAGCAGCCAAGATGGACAGGGGAGGGGGAAAGAGACCCAGTACTTC. Amino acid sequence: CASSQDGQGRGKETQYF.